This TCR beta chain was sequenced for a study of graft-versus-host responses after intestinal transplantation. As for the study in general: Induction using anti-thymocyte globulin, followed by tacrolimus and steroids for about three years, was given to all recipients.

In its sample, this clone was seen a few times. The antigen is not known. Looked up from germline, CDR1 is MNHEY and CDR2 is SVGAGI. Trimming cost V 5 bases and J 0 bases; bases outside gene matches: 2. The CDR3 totals 14 residues. General observations from the study: Allografts of one patient group, those with graft-donor T cell macrochimerism, had high graft-versus-host to host-versus-graft clonal ratios.

Using immunoSEQ multiplex PCR, the repertoire was profiled, and TCRdb retains in-frame clones only, with some absent. Among about 96,000 clones listed, about 94% were seen once. The receptor was isolated from a human donor who received an intestinal transplant. The rearrangement joins TRBV6-5 to TRBJ2-7, with 9 nucleotides matching TRBD1. Sequenced here: unstimulated CD4+ T cells sorted from spleen or lymph node cells, sampled before intestinal transplant. The CDR3 here is CASSTGQGSYEQYF. CDR3 DNA: TGTGCCAGCAGTACGGGACAGGGCTCCTACGAGCAGTACTTC.